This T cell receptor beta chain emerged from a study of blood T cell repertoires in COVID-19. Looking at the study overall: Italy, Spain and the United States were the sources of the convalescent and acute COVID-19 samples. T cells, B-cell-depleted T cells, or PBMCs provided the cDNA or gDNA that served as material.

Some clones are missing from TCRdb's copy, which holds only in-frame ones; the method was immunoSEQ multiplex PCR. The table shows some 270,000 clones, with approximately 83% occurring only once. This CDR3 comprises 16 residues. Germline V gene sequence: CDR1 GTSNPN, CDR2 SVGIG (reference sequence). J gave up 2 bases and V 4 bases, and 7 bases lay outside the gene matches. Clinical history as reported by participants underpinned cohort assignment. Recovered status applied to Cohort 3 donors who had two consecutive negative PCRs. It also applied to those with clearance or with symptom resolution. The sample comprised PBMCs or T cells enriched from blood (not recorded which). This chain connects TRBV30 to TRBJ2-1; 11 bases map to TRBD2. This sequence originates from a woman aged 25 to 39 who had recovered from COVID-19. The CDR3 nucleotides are TGTGCCTGGACAATAGCGGGAGGGTCCCCCTACAATGAGCAGTTCTTC. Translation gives CAWTIAGGSPYNEQFF.